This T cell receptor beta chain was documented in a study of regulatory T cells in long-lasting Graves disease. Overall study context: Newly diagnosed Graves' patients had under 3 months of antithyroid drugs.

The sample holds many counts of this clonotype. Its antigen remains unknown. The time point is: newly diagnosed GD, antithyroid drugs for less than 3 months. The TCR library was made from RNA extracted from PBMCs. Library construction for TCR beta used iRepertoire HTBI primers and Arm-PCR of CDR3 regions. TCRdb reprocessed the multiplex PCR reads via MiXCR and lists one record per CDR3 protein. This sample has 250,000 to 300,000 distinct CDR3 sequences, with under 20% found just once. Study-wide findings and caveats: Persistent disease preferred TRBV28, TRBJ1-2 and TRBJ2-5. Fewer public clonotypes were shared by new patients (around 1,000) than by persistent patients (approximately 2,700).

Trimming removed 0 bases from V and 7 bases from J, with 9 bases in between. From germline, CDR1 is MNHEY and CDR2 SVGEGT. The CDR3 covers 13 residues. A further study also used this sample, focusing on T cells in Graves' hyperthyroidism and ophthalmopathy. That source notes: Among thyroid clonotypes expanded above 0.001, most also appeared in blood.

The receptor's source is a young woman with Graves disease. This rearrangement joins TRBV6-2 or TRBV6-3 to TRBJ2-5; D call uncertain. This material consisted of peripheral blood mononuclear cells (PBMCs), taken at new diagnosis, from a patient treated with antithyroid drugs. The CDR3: CASSYSGLSTQYF. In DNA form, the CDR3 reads TGTGCCAGCAGTTACTCAGGGTTGTCGACCCAGTACTTC.